The 3 T cell receptor beta chains below all came from one sample that was sequenced in a study of blood T cell repertoires in COVID-19. Sequenced by immunoSEQ multiplex PCR; TCRdb stores in-frame clones only, minus some. The sample records 350,000 to 400,000 clones, more than 85% being singletons. Sequencing input: PBMCs or T cells enriched from blood (not recorded which). The receptors stem from a middle-aged woman who had been exposed to COVID-19.

CDR3 DNA sequence: TGTGCTAGTGGTTTGTTCCCCTCAGGGGGCCGGTCCTACGAGCAGTACTTC. Protein sequence: CASGLFPSGGRSYEQYF. The chain employs TRBV12-5 and TRBJ2-7; TRBD1 aligns across 8 bases. J gave up 1 base and V 2 bases, and 10 bases lay outside the gene matches. Germline lookup yields CDR1 LGHNT and CDR2 FRNRAP. The CDR3 is made up of 17 amino acids.

This clone came up once. The rearrangement joins TRBV4-3 to TRBJ1-2; 10 nucleotides align to TRBD1. Germline CDR1 is LGHNA and CDR2 is YSLEER. The trim removed 4 bases at V and 7 bases at J, leaving 3 bases unmatched. The CDR3 loop spans 13 amino acids. The CDR3 loop is CASSRGTGVGYTF. DNA for the CDR3: TGCGCCAGCAGCCGGGGGACAGGGGTTGGCTACACCTTC.

This chain connects TRBV30 to TRBJ2-2, with D possibly matching TRBD1 (6 bases). In germline, CDR1 is GTSNPN, CDR2 SVGIG (reference sequence). The CDR3 loop spans 14 amino acids. Trimming removed 7 bases from V and 6 bases from J, with 18 bases in between. The CDR3, as DNA: TGTGCCTTTCAGGGGAGAAGGACTGCCGGGGAGCTGTTTTTT. It translates to CAFQGRRTAGELFF. Combining the CDR3 with reference TRBV30 and TRBJ2-2 gives the whole variable domain SQTIHQWPATLVQPVGSPLSLECTVEGTSNPNLYWYRQAAGRGLQLLFYSVGIGQISSEVPQNLSASRPQDRQFILSSKKLLLSDSGFYLCAFQGRRTAGELFFGEGSRLTVL.